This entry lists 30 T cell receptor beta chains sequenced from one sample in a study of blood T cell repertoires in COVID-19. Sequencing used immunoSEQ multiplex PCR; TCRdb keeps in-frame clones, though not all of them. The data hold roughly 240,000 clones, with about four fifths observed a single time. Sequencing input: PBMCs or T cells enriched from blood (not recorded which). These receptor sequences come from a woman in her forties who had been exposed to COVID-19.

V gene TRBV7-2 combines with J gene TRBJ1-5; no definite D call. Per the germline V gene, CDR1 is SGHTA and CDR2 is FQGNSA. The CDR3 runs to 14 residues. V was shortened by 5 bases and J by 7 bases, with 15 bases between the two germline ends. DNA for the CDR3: TGTGCCAGCAGCAAAGACGGGTCGCACCAGCCCCAGCATTTT. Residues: CASSKDGSHQPQHF.

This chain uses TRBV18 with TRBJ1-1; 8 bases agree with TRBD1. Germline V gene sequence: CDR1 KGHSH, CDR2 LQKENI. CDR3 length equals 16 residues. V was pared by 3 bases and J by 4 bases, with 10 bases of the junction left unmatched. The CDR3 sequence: CASSPGQVFGTTEAFF. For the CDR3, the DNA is TGTGCCAGCTCACCGGGACAGGTTTTCGGGACCACTGAAGCTTTCTTT.

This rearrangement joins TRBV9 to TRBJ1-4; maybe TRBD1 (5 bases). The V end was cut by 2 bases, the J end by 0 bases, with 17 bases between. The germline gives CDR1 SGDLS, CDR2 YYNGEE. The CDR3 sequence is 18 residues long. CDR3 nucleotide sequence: TGTGCCAGCAGCGTCCATGTGGGGCAATCGACAACTAATGAAAAACTGTTTTTT. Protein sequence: CASSVHVGQSTTNEKLFF.

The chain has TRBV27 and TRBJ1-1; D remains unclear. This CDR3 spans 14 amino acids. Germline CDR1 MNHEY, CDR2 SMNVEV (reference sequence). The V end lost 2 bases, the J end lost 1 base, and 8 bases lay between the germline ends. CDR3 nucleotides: TGTGCCAGCAGTTTACGGTTAGAGAACACTGAAGCTTTCTTT. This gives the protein CASSLRLENTEAFF.

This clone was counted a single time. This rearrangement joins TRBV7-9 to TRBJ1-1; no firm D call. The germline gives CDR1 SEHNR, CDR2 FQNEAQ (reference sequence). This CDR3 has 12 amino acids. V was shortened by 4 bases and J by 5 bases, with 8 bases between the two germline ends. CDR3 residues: CASSYPRTEAFF. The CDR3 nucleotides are TGTGCCAGCAGCTACCCTAGGACTGAAGCTTTCTTT. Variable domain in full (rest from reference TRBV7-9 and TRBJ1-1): DTGVSQNPRHKITKRGQNVTFRCDPISEHNRLYWYRQTLGQGPEFLTYFQNEAQLEKSRLLSDRFSAERPKGSFSTLEIQRTEQGDSAMYLCASSYPRTEAFFGQGTRLTVV.

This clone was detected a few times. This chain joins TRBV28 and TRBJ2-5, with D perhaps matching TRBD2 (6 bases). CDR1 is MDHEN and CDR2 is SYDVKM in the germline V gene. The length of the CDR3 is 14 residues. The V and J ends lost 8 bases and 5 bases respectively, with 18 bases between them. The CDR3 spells CASSTSGVPETQYF. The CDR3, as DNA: TGTGCCAGCTCTACCTCGGGAGTTCCGGAGACCCAGTACTTC.

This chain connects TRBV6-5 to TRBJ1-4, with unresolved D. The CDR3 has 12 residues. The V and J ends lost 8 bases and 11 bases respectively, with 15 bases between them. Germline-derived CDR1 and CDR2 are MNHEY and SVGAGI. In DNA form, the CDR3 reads TGTGCCAGCCATGGAGGACGGCAGAAACTGTTTTTT. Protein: CASHGGRQKLFF.

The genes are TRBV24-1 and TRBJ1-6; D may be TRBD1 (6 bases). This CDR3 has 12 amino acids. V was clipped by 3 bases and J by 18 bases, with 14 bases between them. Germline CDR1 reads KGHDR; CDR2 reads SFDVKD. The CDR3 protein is CATSDVTGPYHF. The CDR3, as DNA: TGTGCCACCAGTGATGTTACAGGGCCTTACCACTTT.

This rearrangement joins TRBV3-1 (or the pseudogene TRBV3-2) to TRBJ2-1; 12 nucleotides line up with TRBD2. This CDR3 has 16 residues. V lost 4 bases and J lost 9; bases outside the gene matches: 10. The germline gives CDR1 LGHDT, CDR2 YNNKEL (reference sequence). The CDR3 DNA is TGTGCCAGCAGCCCGCAACTAGCGGGGGGTCGGGGTGAGCAGTTCTTC. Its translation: CASSPQLAGGRGEQFF.

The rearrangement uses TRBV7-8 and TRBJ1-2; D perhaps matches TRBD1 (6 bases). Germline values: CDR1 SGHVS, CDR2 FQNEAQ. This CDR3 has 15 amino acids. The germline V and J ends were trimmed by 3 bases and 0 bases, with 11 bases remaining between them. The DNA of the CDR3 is TGTGCCAGCAGCTTCCGGGACACGACTAACTATGGCTACACCTTC. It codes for CASSFRDTTNYGYTF. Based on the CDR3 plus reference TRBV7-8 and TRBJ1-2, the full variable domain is GAGVSQSPRYKVAKRGQDVALRCDPISGHVSLFWYQQALGQGPEFLTYFQNEAQLDKSGLPSDRFFAERPEGSVSTLKIQRTQQEDSAVYLCASSFRDTTNYGYTFGSGTRLTVV.

The CDR3 reads CASSEGGSLMNTEAFF. The CDR3 nucleotides read TGTGCCAGCAGTGAAGGGGGCAGCCTCATGAACACTGAAGCTTTCTTT. The chain combines TRBV6-1 with TRBJ1-1; tentative D call: TRBD1 (5 bases). The V end was cut by 1 base, the J end by 0 bases, with 12 bases between. The CDR3 totals 16 residues. CDR1 MNHNS and CDR2 SASEGT come from the germline V gene.

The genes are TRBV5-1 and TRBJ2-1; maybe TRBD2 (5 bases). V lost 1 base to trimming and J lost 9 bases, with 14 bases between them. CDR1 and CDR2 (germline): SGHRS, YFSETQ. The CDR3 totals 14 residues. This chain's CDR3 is CASSLSEGYAEQFF. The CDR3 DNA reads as TGCGCCAGCAGCTTGAGCGAGGGTTATGCTGAGCAGTTCTTC.

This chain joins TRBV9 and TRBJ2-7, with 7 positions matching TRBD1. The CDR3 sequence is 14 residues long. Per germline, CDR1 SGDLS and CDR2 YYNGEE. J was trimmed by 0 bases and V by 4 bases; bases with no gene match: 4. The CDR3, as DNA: TGTGCCAGCAGCCCGGGACAGACCTCCTACGAGCAGTACTTC. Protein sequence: CASSPGQTSYEQYF.

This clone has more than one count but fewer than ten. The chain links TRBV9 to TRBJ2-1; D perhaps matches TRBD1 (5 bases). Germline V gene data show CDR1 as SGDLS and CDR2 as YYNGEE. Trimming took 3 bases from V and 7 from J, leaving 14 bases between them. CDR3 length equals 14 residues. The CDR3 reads CASSASGQTNEQFF. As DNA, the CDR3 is TGTGCCAGCAGCGCCTCCGGACAAACGAATGAGCAGTTCTTC.

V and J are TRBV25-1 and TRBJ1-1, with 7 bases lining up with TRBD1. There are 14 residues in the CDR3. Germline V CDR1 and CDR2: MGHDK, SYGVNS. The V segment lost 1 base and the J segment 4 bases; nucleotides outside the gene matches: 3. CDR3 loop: CASSESNRGTEAFF. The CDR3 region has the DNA TGTGCCAGCAGTGAATCAAACAGGGGCACTGAAGCTTTCTTT.

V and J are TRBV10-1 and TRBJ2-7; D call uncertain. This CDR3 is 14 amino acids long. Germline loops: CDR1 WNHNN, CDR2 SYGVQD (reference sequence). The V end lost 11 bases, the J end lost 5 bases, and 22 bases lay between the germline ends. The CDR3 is CALPPRQVYHEQYF. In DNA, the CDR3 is TGCGCCCTTCCGCCCAGGCAGGTTTACCACGAGCAGTACTTC.

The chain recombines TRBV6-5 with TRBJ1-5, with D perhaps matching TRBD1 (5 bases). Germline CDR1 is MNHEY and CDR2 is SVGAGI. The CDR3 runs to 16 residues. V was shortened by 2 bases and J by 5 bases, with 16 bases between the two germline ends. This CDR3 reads CASSYLGGGADQPQHF. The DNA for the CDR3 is TGTGCCAGCAGTTACCTCGGGGGGGGTGCGGATCAGCCCCAGCATTTT.

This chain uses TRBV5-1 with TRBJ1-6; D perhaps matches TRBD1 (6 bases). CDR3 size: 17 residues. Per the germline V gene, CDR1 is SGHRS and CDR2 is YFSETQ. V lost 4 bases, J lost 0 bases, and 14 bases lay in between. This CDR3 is CASSKDSESSYNSPLHF. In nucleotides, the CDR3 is TGCGCCAGCAGCAAGGACAGTGAGAGCTCCTATAATTCACCCCTCCACTTT.

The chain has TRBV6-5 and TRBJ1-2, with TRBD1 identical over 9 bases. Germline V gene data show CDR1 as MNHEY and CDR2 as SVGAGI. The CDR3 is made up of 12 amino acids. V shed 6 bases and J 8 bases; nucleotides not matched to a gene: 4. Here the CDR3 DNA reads TGTGCCAGCAGGGGACAGGGCGGCGGCTACACCTTC. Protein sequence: CASRGQGGGYTF.

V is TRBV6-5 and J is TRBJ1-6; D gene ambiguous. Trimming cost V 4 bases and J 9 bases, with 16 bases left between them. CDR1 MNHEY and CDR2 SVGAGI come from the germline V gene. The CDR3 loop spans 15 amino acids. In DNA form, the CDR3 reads TGTGCCAGCAGTTCCGGTGGGGTTGGGAGTTCACCCCTCCACTTT. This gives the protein CASSSGGVGSSPLHF.

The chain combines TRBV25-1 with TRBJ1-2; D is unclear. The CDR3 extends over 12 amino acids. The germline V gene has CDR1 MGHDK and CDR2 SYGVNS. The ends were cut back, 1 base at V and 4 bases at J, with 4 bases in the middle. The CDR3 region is CASSEWSYGYTF. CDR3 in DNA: TGTGCCAGCAGTGAATGGAGCTATGGCTACACCTTC.

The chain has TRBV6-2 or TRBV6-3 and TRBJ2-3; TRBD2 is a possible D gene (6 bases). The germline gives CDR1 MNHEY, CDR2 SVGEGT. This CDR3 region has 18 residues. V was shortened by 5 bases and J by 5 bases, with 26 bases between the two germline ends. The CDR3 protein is CASSNTVLGGYFRDTQYF. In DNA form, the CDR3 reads TGTGCCAGCAGTAACACGGTCCTCGGGGGTTACTTCAGAGATACGCAGTATTTT.

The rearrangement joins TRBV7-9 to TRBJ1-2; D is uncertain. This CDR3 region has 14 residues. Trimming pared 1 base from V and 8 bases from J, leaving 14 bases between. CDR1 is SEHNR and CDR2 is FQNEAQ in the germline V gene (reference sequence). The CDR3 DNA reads TGTGCCAGCAGCTTAGGAGGGTCTGATCGCGGCTACACCTTC. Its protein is CASSLGGSDRGYTF.

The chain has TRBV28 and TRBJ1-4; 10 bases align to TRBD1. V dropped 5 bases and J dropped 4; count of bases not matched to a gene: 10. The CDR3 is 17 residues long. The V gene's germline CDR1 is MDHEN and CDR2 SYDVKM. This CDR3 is CASSPRQGALLNEKLFF. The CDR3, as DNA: TGTGCCAGCAGTCCGAGACAGGGGGCTCTACTTAATGAAAAACTGTTTTTT. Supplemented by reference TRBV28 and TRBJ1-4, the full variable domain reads DVKVTQSSRYLVKRTGEKVFLECVQDMDHENMFWYRQDPGLGLRLIYFSYDVKMKEKGDIPEGYSVSREKKERFSLILESASTNQTSMYLCASSPRQGALLNEKLFFGSGTQLSVL.

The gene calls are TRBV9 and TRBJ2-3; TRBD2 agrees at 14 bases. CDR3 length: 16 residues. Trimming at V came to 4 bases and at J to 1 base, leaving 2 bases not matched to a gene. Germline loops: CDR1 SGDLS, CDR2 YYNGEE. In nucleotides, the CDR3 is TGTGCCAGCAGCAAGACTAGCGGGGGGGGCACAGATACGCAGTATTTT. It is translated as CASSKTSGGGTDTQYF.

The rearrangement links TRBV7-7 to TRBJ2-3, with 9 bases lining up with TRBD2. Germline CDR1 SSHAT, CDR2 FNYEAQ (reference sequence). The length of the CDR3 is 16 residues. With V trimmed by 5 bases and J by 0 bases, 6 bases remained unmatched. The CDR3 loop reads CASSPFSGGSTDTQYF. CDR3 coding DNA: TGTGCCAGCAGCCCTTTTAGCGGGGGAAGCACAGATACGCAGTATTTT.

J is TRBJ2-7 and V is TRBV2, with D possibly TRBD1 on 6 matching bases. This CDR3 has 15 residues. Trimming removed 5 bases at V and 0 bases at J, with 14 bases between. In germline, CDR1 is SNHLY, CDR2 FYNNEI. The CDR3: CASSIGDTNSYEQYF. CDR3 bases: TGTGCCAGCAGTATAGGGGACACCAACTCCTACGAGCAGTACTTC.

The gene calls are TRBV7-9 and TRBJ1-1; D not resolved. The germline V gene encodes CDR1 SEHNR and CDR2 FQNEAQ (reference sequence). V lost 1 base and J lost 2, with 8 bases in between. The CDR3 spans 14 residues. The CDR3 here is CASSLGRSNTEAFF. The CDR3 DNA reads TGTGCCAGCAGCTTAGGCCGGAGTAACACTGAAGCTTTCTTT.

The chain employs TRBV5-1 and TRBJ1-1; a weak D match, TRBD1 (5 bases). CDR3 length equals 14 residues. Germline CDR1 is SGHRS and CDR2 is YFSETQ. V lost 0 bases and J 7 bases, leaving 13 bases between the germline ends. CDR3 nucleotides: TGCGCCAGCAGCTTGGGACTGACAGACTTTGAAGCTTTCTTT. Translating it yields CASSLGLTDFEAFF.

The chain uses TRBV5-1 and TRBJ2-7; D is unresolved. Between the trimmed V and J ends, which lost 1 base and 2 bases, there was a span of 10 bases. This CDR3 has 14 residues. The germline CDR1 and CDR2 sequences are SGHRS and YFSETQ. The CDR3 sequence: CASSLTSSPYEQYF. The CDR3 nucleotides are TGCGCCAGCAGCTTGACAAGTTCACCCTACGAGCAGTACTTC. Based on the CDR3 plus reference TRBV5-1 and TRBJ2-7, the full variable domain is KAGVTQTPRYLIKTRGQQVTLSCSPISGHRSVSWYQQTPGQGLQFLFEYFSETQRNKGNFPGRFSGRQFSNSRSEMNVSTLELGDSALYLCASSLTSSPYEQYFGPGTRLTVT.